The T cell receptor (beta chain) under discussion was sequenced for a study of cytomegalovirus exposure and HLA in healthy donors. Notes on the study in general: Several of the most significant clusters were apparently associated with common viral pathogens in a later analysis. The majority of TCR sequences were rare, yet some public TCRs appeared in many donors. In the analysis, some V segments, TRBV6-2 and TRBV6-3 included, were excluded as indistinguishable.

Germline V gene lookup returns CDR1 SNHLY and CDR2 FYNNEI. This CDR3 is built from 14 residues. V was shortened by 0 bases and J by 2 bases, with 6 bases between the two germline ends. The PCR ran on 60 Vbeta and 13 Jbeta primers. Only in-frame clones appear in the TCRdb table, and some are missing; sequencing was by immunoSEQ multiplex PCR. The sample consists of over 150,000 clones, about 79% of them appearing once. Points on this clone: As yet, its antigen is unknown.

The clonotype was recovered from a girl aged 2-10 years in good health and CMV-seropositive. The rearrangement joins TRBV2 to TRBJ2-3; no firm D call. Sequencing used PBMCs. The CDR3 DNA sequence: TGTGCCAGCAGTGAAGCTCTCCTCACAGATACGCAGTATTTT. This codes for CASSEALLTDTQYF.